These T cell receptor beta chains were read from a single sample in a study of blood T cell repertoires in COVID-19. Assay used: immunoSEQ multiplex PCR; TCRdb lists only in-frame clones, some missing. The sample holds about 300,000 clones, about nine tenths seen once. Sequenced: peripheral blood. These receptor sequences come from a woman in her twenties or thirties with COVID-19, enrolled during active disease. CDR3s include the opening cysteine and the closing phenylalanine or tryptophan. D genes are given only for firm matches. Not all rows give a size; the values are once, few, many and, for expanded clones, a class.

V: TRBV7-3
D: TRBD2
size: NA
length: 16
J: TRBJ2-3
DNA: TGTGCCAGCAGCTTAGTCGCGGGACTAAGCACAGATACGCAGTATTTT
CDR3: CASSLVAGLSTDTQYF

V: TRBV27
D: NA
size: NA
length: 12
J: TRBJ2-7
DNA: TGTGCCAGCAGTTCTCCAGGGTACGAGCAGTACTTC
CDR3: CASSSPGYEQYF

V: TRBV18
D: TRBD1
size: NA
length: 19
J: TRBJ1-2
DNA: TGTGCCAGCTCACCCTATACCCCCGGGGACAGCCTCGACCTCTATGGCTACACCTTC
CDR3: CASSPYTPGDSLDLYGYTF

V: TRBV2
D: NA
size: NA
length: 11
J: TRBJ1-1
DNA: TGTGCCAGCGGGGCGGGAGGTGAAGCTTTCTTT
CDR3: CASGAGGEAFF

V: TRBV28
D: TRBD1
size: NA
length: 15
J: TRBJ2-2
DNA: TGTGCCAGCAGTTCCGGGACAGCGAACACCGGGGAGCTGTTTTTT
CDR3: CASSSGTANTGELFF

V: TRBV11-2
D: NA
size: NA
length: 15
J: TRBJ2-2
DNA: TGTGCCAGCAGCTTAGCGGGGGACGACACCGGGGAGCTGTTTTTT
CDR3: CASSLAGDDTGELFF

V: TRBV29-1
D: NA
size: NA
length: 15
J: TRBJ1-2
DNA: TGCAGCGTTGAGGGAGGTGGACATGGCTTGGATGGCTACACCTTC
CDR3: CSVEGGGHGLDGYTF

V: TRBV9
D: NA
size: NA
length: 15
J: TRBJ1-1
DNA: TGTGCCAGCAGCCCCGGGGGGGTTTGGAACACTGAAGCTTTCTTT
CDR3: CASSPGGVWNTEAFF

V: TRBV12-5
D: TRBD1
size: NA
length: 13
J: TRBJ1-5
DNA: TGTGCTAGTGGTCAACAGGGGAATCAGCCCCAGCATTTT
CDR3: CASGQQGNQPQHF

V: TRBV7-9
D: NA
size: once
length: 15
J: TRBJ1-1
DNA: TGTGCCAGCAGCTTAGGCAGGGTGAGGAACACTGAAGCTTTCTTT
CDR3: CASSLGRVRNTEAFF

V: TRBV18
D: TRBD1
size: NA
length: 16
J: TRBJ1-4
DNA: TGTGCCAGCTCACCTTCCACCGGGACAGTTGGTGAAAAACTGTTTTTT
CDR3: CASSPSTGTVGEKLFF

V: TRBV11-3
D: TRBD1
size: NA
length: 15
J: TRBJ1-5
DNA: TGTGCCAGCAGCTCGGGACAGGGCGGGGAACAGCCCCAGCATTTT
CDR3: CASSSGQGGEQPQHF

V: TRBV6-5
D: NA
size: NA
length: 15
J: TRBJ1-6
DNA: TGTGCCAGCAGCCCCCGGGGTACAAGTAATTCACCCCTCCACTTT
CDR3: CASSPRGTSNSPLHF

V: TRBV5-1
D: NA
size: NA
length: 15
J: TRBJ2-5
DNA: TGCGCCAGCAGCTTTGGGGGGTCCACTCAAGAGACCCAGTACTTC
CDR3: CASSFGGSTQETQYF

V: TRBV5-6
D: TRBD1
size: few
length: 14
J: TRBJ1-1
DNA: TGTGCCGGCCGGGACAGGCGCAGAAACACTGAAGCTTTCTTT
CDR3: CAGRDRRRNTEAFF

V: TRBV7-8
D: TRBD1
size: NA
length: 15
J: TRBJ1-5
DNA: TGTGCCAGCAGCGGGGACAGCTGGGGAATTCAGCCCCAGCATTTT
CDR3: CASSGDSWGIQPQHF

V: TRBV6-1
D: TRBD1
size: NA
length: 14
J: TRBJ1-2
DNA: TGTGCCAGCAGTGACGCCGACAGGGACTATGGCTACACCTTC
CDR3: CASSDADRDYGYTF

V: TRBV7-2
D: NA
size: NA
length: 13
J: TRBJ2-3
DNA: TGTGCCAGCAGCCGACAGTCACGGGATACGCAGTATTTT
CDR3: CASSRQSRDTQYF

V: TRBV6-6
D: NA
size: NA
length: 13
J: TRBJ2-5
DNA: TGTGCCAGCAGTGCCCAGGGTGGGGAGACCCAGTACTTC
CDR3: CASSAQGGETQYF

V: TRBV24-1
D: TRBD1
size: NA
length: 15
J: TRBJ2-7
DNA: TGTGCCACCAGTGAGACGGGACAGGGACGACACGAGCAGTACTTC
CDR3: CATSETGQGRHEQYF

V: TRBV27
D: NA
size: NA
length: 15
J: TRBJ1-1
DNA: TGTGCCAGCAGTTTGGGGAGGACTGGTGACACTGAAGCTTTCTTT
CDR3: CASSLGRTGDTEAFF

V: TRBV15
D: TRBD1
size: NA
length: 14
J: TRBJ1-1
DNA: TGTGCCACCAGCACCATCGGACAGGCCACTGAAGCTTTCTTT
CDR3: CATSTIGQATEAFF

V: TRBV4-2
D: TRBD1
size: NA
length: 17
J: TRBJ1-2
DNA: TGTGCCAGCAGCCCCAACTCCGGGACAGGGACGGTTCGTGGCTACACCTTC
CDR3: CASSPNSGTGTVRGYTF

V: TRBV7-8
D: TRBD1
size: NA
length: 16
J: TRBJ1-5
DNA: TGTGCCAGCAGCTTAGGAAGGGGGCCGAGCAATCAGCCCCAGCATTTT
CDR3: CASSLGRGPSNQPQHF

V: TRBV2
D: NA
size: NA
length: 13
J: TRBJ1-2
DNA: TGTGCCAGCGGCCTGGGTTCGGGATATGGCTACACCTTC
CDR3: CASGLGSGYGYTF

V: TRBV7-2
D: NA
size: NA
length: 13
J: TRBJ2-5
DNA: TGTGCCAGCAGCTTAACACCGCAAGAGACCCAGTACTTC
CDR3: CASSLTPQETQYF

V: TRBV6-5
D: NA
size: NA
length: 15
J: TRBJ1-5
DNA: TGTGCCAGCAGTTACTATGGACAGAGCAATCAGCCCCAGCATTTT
CDR3: CASSYYGQSNQPQHF

V: TRBV6-2/TRBV6-3
D: NA
size: NA
length: 14
J: TRBJ2-1
DNA: TGTGCCAGCAGTTACTCGAAATCAGTGAATGAGCAGTTCTTC
CDR3: CASSYSKSVNEQFF

V: TRBV7-8
D: NA
size: NA
length: 15
J: TRBJ2-3
DNA: TGTGCCAGCAGCTTGGCAGCGGCCTACACAGATACGCAGTATTTT
CDR3: CASSLAAAYTDTQYF

V: TRBV2
D: NA
size: NA
length: 17
J: TRBJ1-2
DNA: TGTGCCAGCAGTGCCGCGTCCGCCGTGAGGAGCCTCTATGGCTACACCTTC
CDR3: CASSAASAVRSLYGYTF

V: TRBV7-2
D: TRBD2
size: once
length: 16
J: TRBJ2-3
DNA: TGTGCCAGCAGCTTTACTAGCGGGGGGGCGGGAGATACGCAGTATTTT
CDR3: CASSFTSGGAGDTQYF

V: TRBV5-1
D: NA
size: NA
length: 14
J: TRBJ2-5
DNA: TGCGCCAGCAGCTTCGAGGAGCCCCAAGAGACCCAGTACTTC
CDR3: CASSFEEPQETQYF

V: TRBV29-1
D: NA
size: NA
length: 13
J: TRBJ2-1
DNA: TGCAGCGTTGATTCCAATCCCTACAATGAGCAGTTCTTC
CDR3: CSVDSNPYNEQFF

V: TRBV7-9
D: NA
size: NA
length: 15
J: TRBJ1-5
DNA: TGTGCCAGCAGCTTAGGGGACTACGCCGGTCAGCCCCAGCATTTT
CDR3: CASSLGDYAGQPQHF

V: TRBV29-1
D: NA
size: NA
length: 13
J: TRBJ1-2
DNA: TGCAGCGTCGCTGGAGGGCAGAGCTATGGCTACACCTTC
CDR3: CSVAGGQSYGYTF

V: TRBV7-9
D: NA
size: NA
length: 12
J: TRBJ2-2
DNA: TGTGCCAGCAGCCCGGACACCGGGGAGCTGTTTTTT
CDR3: CASSPDTGELFF

V: TRBV5-1
D: NA
size: once
length: 17
J: TRBJ1-6
DNA: TGCGCCAGCAGCTCCCGCGGGGTGAGCTCCTATAATTCACCCCTCCACTTT
CDR3: CASSSRGVSSYNSPLHF

V: TRBV18
D: NA
size: NA
length: 13
J: TRBJ1-2
DNA: TGTGCCAGCTCACGGCCAGGGATGTATGGCTACACCTTC
CDR3: CASSRPGMYGYTF

V: TRBV5-4
D: TRBD1
size: NA
length: 14
J: TRBJ1-3
DNA: TGTGCCAGCAGCTCCGACAGGGTCGGAAACACCATATATTTT
CDR3: CASSSDRVGNTIYF

V: TRBV6-2/TRBV6-3
D: TRBD1
size: few
length: 13
J: TRBJ1-1
DNA: TGTGCCAGCCGCCCAGGGGGCTACACTGAAGCTTTCTTT
CDR3: CASRPGGYTEAFF

V: TRBV19
D: NA
size: NA
length: 14
J: TRBJ2-1
DNA: TGTGCCAGTAGTATTAGGGATGGGGCTTCGGAGCAGTTCTTC
CDR3: CASSIRDGASEQFF

V: TRBV30
D: TRBD1
size: NA
length: 14
J: TRBJ1-1
DNA: TGTGCCTGGAGTGGGCAGGGGGTAGTGACTGAAGCTTTCTTT
CDR3: CAWSGQGVVTEAFF

V: TRBV4-1
D: NA
size: NA
length: 18
J: TRBJ1-3
DNA: TGCGCCAGCAGCCAAGTCGCGGGACGTTATGGGCCTGGAAACACCATATATTTT
CDR3: CASSQVAGRYGPGNTIYF

V: TRBV25-1
D: TRBD1
size: NA
length: 15
J: TRBJ1-2
DNA: TGTGCCAGCAGTGAATCTGGGGACAGCAACTATGGCTACACCTTC
CDR3: CASSESGDSNYGYTF

V: TRBV5-1
D: TRBD1
size: NA
length: 15
J: TRBJ1-6
DNA: TGCGCCAGCAGCCTACCCGGGACAGGGAGCTCACCCCTCCACTTT
CDR3: CASSLPGTGSSPLHF

V: TRBV7-9
D: NA
size: NA
length: 15
J: TRBJ2-3
DNA: TGTGCCAGCAGCTTAAGGGACACAAGCACAGATACGCAGTATTTT
CDR3: CASSLRDTSTDTQYF

V: TRBV10-3
D: NA
size: NA
length: 16
J: TRBJ2-3
DNA: TGTGCCATCAGTGACCAACAGGGCGGCCTAACAGATACGCAGTATTTT
CDR3: CAISDQQGGLTDTQYF